Each of the 13 T cell receptor beta chains below was sequenced from the same sample in a study of cytomegalovirus exposure and HLA in healthy donors. PCR was performed using 60 Vbeta and 13 Jbeta primers. Profiled with immunoSEQ multiplex PCR; TCRdb holds only in-frame clones, not every one. Of roughly 52,000 clones in the sample, around three fifths were seen once. Sequenced material: PBMCs. Receptors originate from a human donor in good health.

This clone was seen a few times. The gene calls are TRBV30 and TRBJ2-2, with D uncertain. The CDR3 contains 16 residues. Trimming took off 5 bases at V and 3 bases at J, with 19 bases between the two ends. The germline V gene encodes CDR1 GTSNPN and CDR2 SVGIG (reference sequence). The CDR3 coding sequence is TGTGCCTGGGGTCCGAAAAAGGCAGGCCACACCGGGGAGCTGTTTTTT. Translation gives CAWGPKKAGHTGELFF.

The chain couples TRBV30 to TRBJ2-7, with 7 bases fitting TRBD1. Germline CDR1 is GTSNPN and CDR2 is SVGIG (reference sequence). The CDR3 is 16 amino acids. V lost 7 bases and J lost 2; bases outside the gene matches: 17. For the CDR3, the DNA is TGTGCCTTTGCAAGAGGGTTAGGGGGCGAGGCCTACGAGCAGTACTTC. Translating it yields CAFARGLGGEAYEQYF.

The J gene is TRBJ2-1, the V gene TRBV5-1; possible D gene TRBD1, 5 bases. Germline CDR1 and CDR2: SGHRS and YFSETQ. There are 15 residues in the CDR3. V gave up 4 bases and J gave up 2 bases, with 13 bases separating them. The CDR3 is CASSAGSGTYNEQFF. CDR3 in DNA: TGCGCCAGCAGCGCTGGGTCAGGGACCTACAATGAGCAGTTCTTC.

The J gene is TRBJ1-2, the V gene TRBV25-1; D gene uncertain. Trimming removed 7 bases at V and 2 bases at J, with 11 bases between. The CDR3 covers 13 residues. The germline V gene has CDR1 MGHDK and CDR2 SYGVNS. CDR3 in DNA: TGTGCCAGCACCCCGGACTGGAACTATGGCTACACCTTC. This encodes CASTPDWNYGYTF.

This clone has a handful of counts. The V gene is TRBV6-1, the J gene TRBJ1-6; tentatively, D is TRBD1 (6 bases). Germline CDR1 is MNHNS and CDR2 is SASEGT. This CDR3 region has 15 residues. The V and J ends lost 2 bases and 2 bases respectively, with 7 bases between them. The CDR3 sequence is CASSEKGAYNSPLHF. The CDR3 region has the DNA TGTGCCAGCAGTGAAAAGGGGGCCTATAATTCACCCCTCCACTTT.

The chain couples TRBV7-9 to TRBJ2-2, with TRBD1 as a possible D gene (5 bases). The CDR3 is made up of 17 amino acids. Germline V gene sequence: CDR1 SEHNR, CDR2 FQNEAQ (reference sequence). The V end was cut by 1 base, the J end by 1 base, with 13 bases between. The CDR3, as DNA: TGTGCCAGCAGCTTAGATTTAACAGGATGGAACACCGGGGAGCTGTTTTTT. This gives the protein CASSLDLTGWNTGELFF.

The J gene is TRBJ2-7, the V gene TRBV10-3; D is uncertain. The CDR3 is 13 amino acids. Germline loops: CDR1 ENHRY, CDR2 SYGVKD. V was shortened by 2 bases and J by 4 bases, with 9 bases between the two germline ends. CDR3 nucleotides: TGTGCCATCAGTGAGCGGATGGAGTACGAGCAGTACTTC. Its protein product is CAISERMEYEQYF.

The chain has TRBV25-1 and TRBJ2-7; 9 nucleotides line up with TRBD1. The junction had 8 bases not matched to a gene; V was cut back by 3 bases and J by 5 bases. The CDR3 consists of 15 residues. Per the germline V gene, CDR1 is MGHDK and CDR2 is SYGVNS. The CDR3 protein is CASSDIGTGNDEQYF. The CDR3 nucleotides are TGTGCCAGCAGTGATATCGGGACAGGGAATGACGAGCAGTACTTC.

This chain uses TRBV6-5 with TRBJ1-5; 7 bases map to TRBD1. Germline V gives CDR1 MNHEY, CDR2 SVGAGI. V was pared by 6 bases and J by 4 bases, with 9 bases of the junction left unmatched. The CDR3 is 15 amino acids. The CDR3 sequence: CASRRTGQQNQPQHF. Written as DNA, the CDR3 is TGTGCCAGCAGGAGAACGGGACAGCAAAATCAGCCCCAGCATTTT.

The chain couples TRBV6-5 to TRBJ2-5; D possibly corresponds to TRBD2 (6 bases). The CDR3 length is 14 residues. Trimming stripped 6 bases from V and 5 bases from J, with 16 bases between. Looked up from germline, CDR1 is MNHEY and CDR2 is SVGAGI. Here the CDR3 DNA reads TGTGCCAGCAGGTGGGACCGGGGGAGGGAGACCCAGTACTTC. This codes for CASRWDRGRETQYF.

This clone has only one observation. This chain joins TRBV7-2 and TRBJ2-3; possible D gene TRBD2, 5 bases. Trimming stripped 5 bases from V and 6 bases from J, with 12 bases between. CDR1 SGHTA and CDR2 FQGNSA come from the germline V gene. The CDR3 has 13 amino acids. In DNA, the CDR3 is TGTGCCAGCAGCACAGCATGGGAGGATACGCAGTATTTT. This translates into CASSTAWEDTQYF.

This clone was counted only a few times. The rearrangement links TRBV10-3 to TRBJ2-7; 7 bases are a match to TRBD1. CDR1 is ENHRY and CDR2 is SYGVKD in the germline V gene. Germline trimming cut 10 bases from V and 0 bases from J; bases unmatched to any gene: 9. The CDR3 consists of 14 residues. In nucleotides, the CDR3 is TGTGCCACCTGTACGGGACAGATCTCCTACGAGCAGTACTTC. Its translation: CATCTGQISYEQYF.

This clone was observed a handful of times. The rearrangement joins TRBV18 to TRBJ2-7; D remains unclear. Trimming shortened V by 3 bases and J by 3 bases, and 15 bases separated the two germline ends. In germline, CDR1 is KGHSH, CDR2 LQKENI. The CDR3 contains 15 residues. CDR3 protein: CASSPRLVAGYEQYF. DNA for the CDR3: TGTGCCAGCTCACCGCGGTTAGTCGCTGGCTACGAGCAGTACTTC.